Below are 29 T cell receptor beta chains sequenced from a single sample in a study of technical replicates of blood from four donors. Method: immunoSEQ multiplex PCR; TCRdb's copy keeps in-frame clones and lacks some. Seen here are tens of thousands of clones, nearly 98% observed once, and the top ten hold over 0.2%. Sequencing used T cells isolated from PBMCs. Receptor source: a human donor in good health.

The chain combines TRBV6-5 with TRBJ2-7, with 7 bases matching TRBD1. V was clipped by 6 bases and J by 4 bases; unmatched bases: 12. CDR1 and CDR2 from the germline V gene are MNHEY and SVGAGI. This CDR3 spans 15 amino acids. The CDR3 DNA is TGTGCCAGCAGACGATCCCGGGACAGAGGTTACGAGCAGTACTTC. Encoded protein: CASRRSRDRGYEQYF.

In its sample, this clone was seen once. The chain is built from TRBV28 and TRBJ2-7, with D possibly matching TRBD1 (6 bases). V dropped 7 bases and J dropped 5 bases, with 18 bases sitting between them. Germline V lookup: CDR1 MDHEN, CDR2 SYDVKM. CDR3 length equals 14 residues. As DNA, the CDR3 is TGTGCCAGCAAAGTTTTCCAGGGGCACCACGAGCAGTACTTC. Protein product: CASKVFQGHHEQYF. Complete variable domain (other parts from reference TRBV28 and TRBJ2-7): DVKVTQSSRYLVKRTGEKVFLECVQDMDHENMFWYRQDPGLGLRLIYFSYDVKMKEKGDIPEGYSVSREKKERFSLILESASTNQTSMYLCASKVFQGHHEQYFGPGTRLTVT.

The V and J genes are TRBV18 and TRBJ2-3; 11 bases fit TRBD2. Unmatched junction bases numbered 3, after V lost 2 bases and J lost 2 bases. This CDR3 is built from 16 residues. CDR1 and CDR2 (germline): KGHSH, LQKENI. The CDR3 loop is CASSPGTSGFTDTQYF. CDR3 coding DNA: TGTGCCAGCTCACCAGGGACTAGCGGTTTCACAGATACGCAGTATTTT. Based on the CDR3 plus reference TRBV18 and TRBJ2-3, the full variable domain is NAGVMQNPRHLVRRRGQEARLRCSPMKGHSHVYWYRQLPEEGLKFMVYLQKENIIDESGMPKERFSAEFPKEGPSILRIQQVVRGDSAAYFCASSPGTSGFTDTQYFGPGTRLTVL.

CDR3 loop: CASSPGMGGETQYF. The DNA of the CDR3 is TGTGCCAGCTCACCCGGGATGGGGGGAGAGACCCAGTACTTC. This sequence joins TRBV18 and TRBJ2-5; tentatively, D is TRBD2 (6 bases). This CDR3 has 14 residues. Trimming shortened V by 3 bases and J by 4 bases, and 12 bases separated the two germline ends. Germline values: CDR1 KGHSH, CDR2 LQKENI.

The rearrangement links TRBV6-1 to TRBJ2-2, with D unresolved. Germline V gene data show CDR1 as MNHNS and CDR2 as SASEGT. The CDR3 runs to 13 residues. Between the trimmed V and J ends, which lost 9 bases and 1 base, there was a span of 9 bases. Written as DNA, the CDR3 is TGTGCCAGTTTGCCGGGGAACACCGGGGAGCTGTTTTTT. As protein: CASLPGNTGELFF.

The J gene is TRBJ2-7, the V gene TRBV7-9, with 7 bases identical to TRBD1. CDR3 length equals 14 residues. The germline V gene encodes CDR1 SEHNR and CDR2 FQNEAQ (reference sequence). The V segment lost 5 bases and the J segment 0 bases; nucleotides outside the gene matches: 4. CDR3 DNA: TGTGCCAGCAGCCCTTGGGACAGCTCCTACGAGCAGTACTTC. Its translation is CASSPWDSSYEQYF.

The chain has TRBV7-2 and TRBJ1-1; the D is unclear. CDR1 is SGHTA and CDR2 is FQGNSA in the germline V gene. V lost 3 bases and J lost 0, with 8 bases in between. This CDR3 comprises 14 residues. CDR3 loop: CASSFSSLNTEAFF. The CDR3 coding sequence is TGTGCCAGCAGCTTTTCTAGTCTGAACACTGAAGCTTTCTTT.

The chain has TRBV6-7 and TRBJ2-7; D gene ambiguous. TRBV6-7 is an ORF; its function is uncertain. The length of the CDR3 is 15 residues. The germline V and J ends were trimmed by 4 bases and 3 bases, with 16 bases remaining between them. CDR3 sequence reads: CASSSPLHPIYEQYF. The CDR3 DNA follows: TGTGCCAGCAGTTCCCCACTCCACCCTATCTACGAGCAGTACTTC.

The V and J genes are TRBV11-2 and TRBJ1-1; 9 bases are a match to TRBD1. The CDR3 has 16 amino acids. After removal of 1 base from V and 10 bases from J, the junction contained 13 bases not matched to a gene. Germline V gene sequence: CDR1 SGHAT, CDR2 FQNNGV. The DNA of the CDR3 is TGTGCCAGCAGCTTAGCCCCCCGGGACAGGGTTAGAGGAGCTTTCTTT. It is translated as CASSLAPRDRVRGAFF.

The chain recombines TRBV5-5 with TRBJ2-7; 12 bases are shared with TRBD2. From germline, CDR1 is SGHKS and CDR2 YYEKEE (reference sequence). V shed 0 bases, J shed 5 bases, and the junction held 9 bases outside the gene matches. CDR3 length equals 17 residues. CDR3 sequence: CASSLALLAGGPDEQYF. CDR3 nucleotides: TGTGCCAGCAGCTTGGCCCTCCTAGCGGGAGGGCCCGACGAGCAGTACTTC.

The chain's CDR3 is CASSIISVEQGYYGYTF. The CDR3 bases are TGTGCCAGTAGTATAATATCCGTGGAACAGGGGTACTATGGCTACACCTTC. The gene calls are TRBV19 and TRBJ1-2; 7 bases align to TRBD1. The CDR3 extends over 17 amino acids. Germline V gene lookup returns CDR1 LNHDA and CDR2 SQIVND (reference sequence). The J segment lost 3 bases and the V segment lost 2 bases, leaving 12 bases of the junction unmatched.

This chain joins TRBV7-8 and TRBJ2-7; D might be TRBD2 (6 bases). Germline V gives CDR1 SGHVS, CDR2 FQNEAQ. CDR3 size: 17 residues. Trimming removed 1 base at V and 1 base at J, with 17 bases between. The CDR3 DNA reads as TGTGCCAGCAGCTTAGATTTTGGAGGAGGGGTTTCCTACGAGCAGTACTTC. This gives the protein CASSLDFGGGVSYEQYF.

CDR3 coding DNA: TGTGCCAGTGGCGCCGGGGTAGGAACTGAAGCTTTCTTT. Its protein is CASGAGVGTEAFF. The rearrangement joins TRBV5-6 to TRBJ1-1; D unclear. The V gene lost 8 bases and the J gene lost 5 bases, with 16 bases spanning the gap. The CDR3 runs to 13 residues. CDR1 and CDR2 (germline): SGHDT, YYEEEE.

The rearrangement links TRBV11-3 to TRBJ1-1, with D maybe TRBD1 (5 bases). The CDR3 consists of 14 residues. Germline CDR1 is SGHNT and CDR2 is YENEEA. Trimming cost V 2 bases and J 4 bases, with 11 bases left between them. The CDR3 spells CASSLMPGGTEAFF. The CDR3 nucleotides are TGTGCCAGCAGCTTAATGCCCGGGGGCACTGAAGCTTTCTTT.

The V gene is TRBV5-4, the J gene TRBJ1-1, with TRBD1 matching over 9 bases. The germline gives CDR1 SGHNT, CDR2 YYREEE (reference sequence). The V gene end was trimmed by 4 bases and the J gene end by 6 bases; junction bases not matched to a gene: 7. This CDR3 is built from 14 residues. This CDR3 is CASSRGTGISEAFF. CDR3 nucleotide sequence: TGTGCCAGCAGCCGCGGGACAGGGATCTCTGAAGCTTTCTTT.

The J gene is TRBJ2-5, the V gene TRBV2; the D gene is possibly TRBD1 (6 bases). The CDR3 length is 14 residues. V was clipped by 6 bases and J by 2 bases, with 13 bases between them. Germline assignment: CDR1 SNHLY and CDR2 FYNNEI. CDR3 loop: CASSDGGGQETQYF. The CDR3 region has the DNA TGTGCCAGCAGCGATGGGGGCGGGCAAGAGACCCAGTACTTC.

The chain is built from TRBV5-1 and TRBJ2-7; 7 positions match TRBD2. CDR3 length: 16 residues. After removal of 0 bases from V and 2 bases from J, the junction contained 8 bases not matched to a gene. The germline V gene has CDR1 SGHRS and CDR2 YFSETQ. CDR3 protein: CASSLAGGTDTYEQYF. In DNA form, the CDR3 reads TGCGCCAGCAGCTTGGCCGGGGGGACGGACACCTACGAGCAGTACTTC.

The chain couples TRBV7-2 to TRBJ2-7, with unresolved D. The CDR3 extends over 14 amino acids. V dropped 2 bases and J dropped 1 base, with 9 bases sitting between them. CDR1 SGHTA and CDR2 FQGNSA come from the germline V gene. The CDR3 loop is CASSLMPGSYEQYF. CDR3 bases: TGTGCCAGCAGCTTAATGCCAGGATCCTACGAGCAGTACTTC.

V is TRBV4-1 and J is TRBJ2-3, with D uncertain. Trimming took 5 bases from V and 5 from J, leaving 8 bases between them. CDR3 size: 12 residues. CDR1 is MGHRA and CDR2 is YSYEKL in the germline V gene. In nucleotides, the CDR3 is TGCGCCAGCAGCTCCCCACAAGATACGCAGTATTTT. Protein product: CASSSPQDTQYF.

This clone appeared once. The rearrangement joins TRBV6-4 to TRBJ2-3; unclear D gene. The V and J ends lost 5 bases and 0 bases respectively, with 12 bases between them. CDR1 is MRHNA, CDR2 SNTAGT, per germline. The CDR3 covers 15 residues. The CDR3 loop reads CASSITFSSTDTQYF. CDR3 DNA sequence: TGTGCCAGCAGTATAACCTTTAGCAGCACAGATACGCAGTATTTT.

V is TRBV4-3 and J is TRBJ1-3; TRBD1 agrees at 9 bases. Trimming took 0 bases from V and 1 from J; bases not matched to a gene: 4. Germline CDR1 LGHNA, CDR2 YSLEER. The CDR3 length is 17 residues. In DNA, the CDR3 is TGCGCCAGCAGCCAAGATTTGGGACAGGGTTCTGGAAACACCATATATTTT. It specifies CASSQDLGQGSGNTIYF.

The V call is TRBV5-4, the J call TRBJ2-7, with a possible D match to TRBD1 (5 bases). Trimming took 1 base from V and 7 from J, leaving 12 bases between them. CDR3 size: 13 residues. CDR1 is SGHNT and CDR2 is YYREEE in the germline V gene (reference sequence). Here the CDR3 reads CASSLKQAGEQYF. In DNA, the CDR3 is TGTGCCAGCAGCTTGAAACAGGCCGGAGAGCAGTACTTC.

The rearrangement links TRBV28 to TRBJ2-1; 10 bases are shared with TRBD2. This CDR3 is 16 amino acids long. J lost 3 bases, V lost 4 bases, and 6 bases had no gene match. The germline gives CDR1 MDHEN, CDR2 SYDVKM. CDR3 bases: TGTGCCAGCAGTTCCCTCTCTAGCGGGAGCTACAATGAGCAGTTCTTC. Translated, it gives CASSSLSSGSYNEQFF.

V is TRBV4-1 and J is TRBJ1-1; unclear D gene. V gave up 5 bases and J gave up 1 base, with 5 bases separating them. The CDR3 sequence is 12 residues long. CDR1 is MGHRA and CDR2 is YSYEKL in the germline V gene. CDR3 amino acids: CASSGRNTEAFF. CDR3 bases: TGCGCCAGCAGCGGGAGGAACACTGAAGCTTTCTTT.

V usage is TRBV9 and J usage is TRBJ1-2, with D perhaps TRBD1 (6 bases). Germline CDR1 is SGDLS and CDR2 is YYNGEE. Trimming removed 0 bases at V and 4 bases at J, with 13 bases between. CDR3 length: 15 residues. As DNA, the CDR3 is TGTGCCAGCAGCGTAGAGGGGGGGCCGGTCTATGGCTACACCTTC. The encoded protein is CASSVEGGPVYGYTF.

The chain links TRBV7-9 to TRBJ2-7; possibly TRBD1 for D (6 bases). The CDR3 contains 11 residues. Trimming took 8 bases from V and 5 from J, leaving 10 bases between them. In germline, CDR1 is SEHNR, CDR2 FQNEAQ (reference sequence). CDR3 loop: CASVGTHEQYF. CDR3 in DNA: TGTGCCAGCGTTGGGACACACGAGCAGTACTTC.

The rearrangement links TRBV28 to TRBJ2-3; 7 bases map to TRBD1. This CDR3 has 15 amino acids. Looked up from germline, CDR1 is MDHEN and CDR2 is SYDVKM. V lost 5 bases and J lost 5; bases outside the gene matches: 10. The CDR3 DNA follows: TGTGCCAGCAGTCTACAGGGGATAGTGGGAGATACGCAGTATTTT. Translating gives CASSLQGIVGDTQYF.

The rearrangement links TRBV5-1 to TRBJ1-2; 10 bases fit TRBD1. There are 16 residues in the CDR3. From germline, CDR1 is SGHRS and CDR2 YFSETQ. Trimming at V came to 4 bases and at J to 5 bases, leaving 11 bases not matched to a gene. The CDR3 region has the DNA TGCGCCAGCAGCCTCAGGGGGACAGGGGAAGGGTATGGCTACACCTTC. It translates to CASSLRGTGEGYGYTF.

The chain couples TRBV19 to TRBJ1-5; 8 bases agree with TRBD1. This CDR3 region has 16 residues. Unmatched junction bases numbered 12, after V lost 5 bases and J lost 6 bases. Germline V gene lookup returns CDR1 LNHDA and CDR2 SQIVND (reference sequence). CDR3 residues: CASSLKDQGASQPQHF. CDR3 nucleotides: TGTGCCAGTAGTCTTAAAGATCAGGGGGCAAGTCAGCCCCAGCATTTT. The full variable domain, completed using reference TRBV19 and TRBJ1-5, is DGGITQSPKYLFRKEGQNVTLSCEQNLNHDAMYWYRQDPGQGLRLIYYSQIVNDFQKGDIAEGYSVSREKKESFPLTVTSAQKNPTAFYLCASSLKDQGASQPQHFGDGTRLSIL.